This T cell receptor beta chain is drawn from a study of blood T cell repertoires in COVID-19. Study as a whole: Donors in the United States, Italy and Spain gave samples during acute or convalescent COVID-19. From T cells, B-cell-depleted T cells, or PBMCs came the material, which was cDNA or gDNA.

The assay was immunoSEQ multiplex PCR, and TCRdb's table has in-frame clones only and misses some. The repertoire holds some 98,000 clones, under 90% seen once, with roughly 19% in the top ten. The sequence was obtained from a human donor in a cohort sampled during active COVID-19. The material sequenced was peripheral blood.

For the CDR3, the DNA is TGTGCCAGCAGCTTGGCCAGTGGCTACACCTTC. It codes for CASSLASGYTF. The V and J genes are TRBV5-6 and TRBJ1-2; D is undetermined. Germline CDR1 SGHDT, CDR2 YYEEEE. V was trimmed by 0 bases and J by 7 bases, leaving 4 bases between them. This CDR3 spans 11 amino acids.